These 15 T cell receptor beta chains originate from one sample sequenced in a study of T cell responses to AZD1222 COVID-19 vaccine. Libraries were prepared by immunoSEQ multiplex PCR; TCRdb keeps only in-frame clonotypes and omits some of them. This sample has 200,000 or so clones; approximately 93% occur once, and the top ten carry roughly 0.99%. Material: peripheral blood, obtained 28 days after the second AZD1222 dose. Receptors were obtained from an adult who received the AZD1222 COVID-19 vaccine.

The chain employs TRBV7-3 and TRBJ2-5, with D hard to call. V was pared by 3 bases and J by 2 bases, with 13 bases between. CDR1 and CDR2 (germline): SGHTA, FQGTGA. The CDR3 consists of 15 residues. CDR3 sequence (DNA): TGTGCCAGCAGCTTCCGCCCGGCGGAACAAGAGACCCAGTACTTC. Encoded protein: CASSFRPAEQETQYF.

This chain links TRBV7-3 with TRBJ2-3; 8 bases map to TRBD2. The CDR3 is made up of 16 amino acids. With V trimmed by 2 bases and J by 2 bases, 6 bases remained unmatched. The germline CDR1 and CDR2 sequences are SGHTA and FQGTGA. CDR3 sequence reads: CASSLGRGAYTDTQYF. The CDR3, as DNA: TGTGCCAGCAGCTTAGGGCGGGGGGCATACACAGATACGCAGTATTTT. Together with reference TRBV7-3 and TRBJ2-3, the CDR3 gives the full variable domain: GAGVSQTPSNKVTEKGKYVELRCDPISGHTALYWYRQSLGQGPEFLIYFQGTGAADDSGLPNDRFFAVRPEGSVSTLKIQRTERGDSAVYLCASSLGRGAYTDTQYFGPGTRLTVL.

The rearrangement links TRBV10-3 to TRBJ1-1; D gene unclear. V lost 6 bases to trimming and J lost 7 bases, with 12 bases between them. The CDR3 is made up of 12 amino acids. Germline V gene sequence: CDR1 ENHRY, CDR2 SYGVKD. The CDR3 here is CAISGERDEAFF. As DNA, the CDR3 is TGTGCCATCAGCGGGGAGCGGGATGAAGCTTTCTTT.

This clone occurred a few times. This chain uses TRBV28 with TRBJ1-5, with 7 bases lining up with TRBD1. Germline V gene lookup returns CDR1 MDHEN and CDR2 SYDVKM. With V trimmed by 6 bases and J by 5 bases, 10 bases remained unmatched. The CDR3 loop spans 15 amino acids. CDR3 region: CASRKTGPNDQPQHF. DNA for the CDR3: TGTGCCAGCAGGAAGACAGGGCCAAACGATCAGCCCCAGCATTTT.

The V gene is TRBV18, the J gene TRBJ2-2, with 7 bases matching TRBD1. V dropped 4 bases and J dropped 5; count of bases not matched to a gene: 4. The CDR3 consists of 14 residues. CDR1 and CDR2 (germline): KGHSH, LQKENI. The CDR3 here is CASSRDSRTGELFF. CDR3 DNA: TGTGCCAGCTCACGGGACAGCCGAACCGGGGAGCTGTTTTTT.

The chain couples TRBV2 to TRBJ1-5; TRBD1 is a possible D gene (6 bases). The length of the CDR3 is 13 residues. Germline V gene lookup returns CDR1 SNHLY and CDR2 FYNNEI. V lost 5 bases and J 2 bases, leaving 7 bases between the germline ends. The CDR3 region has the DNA TGTGCCAGCAGTCGACAGGGCAATCAGCCCCAGCATTTT. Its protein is CASSRQGNQPQHF.

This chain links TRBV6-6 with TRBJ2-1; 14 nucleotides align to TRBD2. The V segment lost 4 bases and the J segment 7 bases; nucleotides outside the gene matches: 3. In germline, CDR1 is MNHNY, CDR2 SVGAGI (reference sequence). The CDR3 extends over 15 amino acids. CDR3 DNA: TGTGCCAGCAGTTCACGGACTAGCGGGAGGAATGAGCAGTTCTTC. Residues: CASSSRTSGRNEQFF.

CDR3 DNA: TGCAGCGCCAGGAAGGACAGGGTTTACGGCTACACCTTC. The encoded protein is CSARKDRVYGYTF. J is TRBJ1-2 and V is TRBV29-1; TRBD1 aligns across 8 bases. This CDR3 has 13 residues. Unmatched junction bases numbered 12, after V lost 7 bases and J lost 8 bases. CDR1 is SQVTM and CDR2 is ANQGSEA in the germline V gene.

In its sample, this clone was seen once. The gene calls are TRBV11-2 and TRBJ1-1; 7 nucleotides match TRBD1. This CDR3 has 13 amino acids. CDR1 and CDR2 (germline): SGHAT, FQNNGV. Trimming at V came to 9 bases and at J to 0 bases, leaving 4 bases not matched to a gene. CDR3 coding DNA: TGTGCCAGTGCGGGACAGCTGAACACTGAAGCTTTCTTT. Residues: CASAGQLNTEAFF.

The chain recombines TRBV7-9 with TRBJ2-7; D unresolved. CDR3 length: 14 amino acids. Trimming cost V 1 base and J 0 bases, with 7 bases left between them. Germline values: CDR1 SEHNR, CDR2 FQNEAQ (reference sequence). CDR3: CASSLEPVSYEQYF. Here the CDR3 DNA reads TGTGCCAGCAGCTTAGAACCAGTCTCCTACGAGCAGTACTTC.

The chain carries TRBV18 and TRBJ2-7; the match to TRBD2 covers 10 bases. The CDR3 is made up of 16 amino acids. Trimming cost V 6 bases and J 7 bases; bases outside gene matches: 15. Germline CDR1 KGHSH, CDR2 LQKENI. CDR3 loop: CASSRLAGATSREQYF. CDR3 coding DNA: TGTGCCAGCTCTCGCCTAGCGGGGGCCACCTCCCGGGAGCAGTACTTC.

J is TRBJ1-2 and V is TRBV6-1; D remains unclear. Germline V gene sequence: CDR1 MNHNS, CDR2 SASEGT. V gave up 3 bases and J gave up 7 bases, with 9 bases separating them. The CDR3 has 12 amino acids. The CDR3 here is CASSDGLGGYTF. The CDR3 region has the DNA TGTGCCAGCAGTGATGGACTCGGTGGCTACACCTTC.

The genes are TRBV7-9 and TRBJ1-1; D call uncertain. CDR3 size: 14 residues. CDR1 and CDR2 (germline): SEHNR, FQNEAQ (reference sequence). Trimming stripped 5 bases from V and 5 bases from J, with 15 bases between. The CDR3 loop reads CASSPTSTATEAFF. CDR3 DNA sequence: TGTGCCAGCAGCCCCACCTCGACGGCTACTGAAGCTTTCTTT.

CDR3 residues: CASSLRDREAFF. The CDR3 coding sequence is TGTGCCAGCAGTCTCCGGGACAGGGAAGCTTTCTTT. The chain is built from TRBV6-5 and TRBJ1-1; 8 bases are shared with TRBD1. The CDR3 contains 12 residues. Germline trimming cut 5 bases from V and 8 bases from J; bases unmatched to any gene: 4. From germline, CDR1 is MNHEY and CDR2 SVGAGI.

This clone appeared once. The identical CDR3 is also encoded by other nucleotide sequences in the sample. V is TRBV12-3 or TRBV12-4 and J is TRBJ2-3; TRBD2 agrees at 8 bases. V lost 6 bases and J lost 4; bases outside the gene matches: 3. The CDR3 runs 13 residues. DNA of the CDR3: TGTGCCAGCAGCCGGGGGGGACCAGATACGCAGTATTTT. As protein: CASSRGGPDTQYF.